A selection of T cell receptor beta chains follows, all from one sample in a study of PD-1 blockade in mismatch repair-deficient tumors. This table comes from immunoSEQ multiplex PCR, and its TCRdb copy is limited to in-frame clones, with some not included. Of some 110,000 clones detected, around three quarters appear once; the ten largest clones hold about 4.7%. Here the sequenced sample was peripheral blood, taken 60 to 65 weeks after starting pembrolizumab. The origin of the receptors is an adult with mismatch repair-deficient cancer. The conserved cysteine and the conserved F or W are not part of the CDR3 here.

j_call | v_call | cdr3_aa
TRBJ1-1 | TRBV2 | ASSERGSTEAF
TRBJ2-3 | TRBV9 | ASSVSPLKASGRTDTQY
TRBJ2-1 | TRBV5-4 | ASSSRRRGSYNEQF
TRBJ2-2 | TRBV6-1 | ASSEGGDQGSGELF
TRBJ1-5 | TRBV9 | ASSPHSGNQPQH
TRBJ2-7 | TRBV11-2 | ASSVDPGNALYEQY
TRBJ2-2 | TRBV5-6 | ASSLSLTNTGELF
TRBJ1-2 | TRBV2 | ASGDSPNYGYT
TRBJ1-1 | TRBV30 | AWNPPKPGRLEAF
TRBJ2-7 | TRBV7-9 | ASSPGLALTYEQY
TRBJ2-1 | TRBV15 | ATSTSYNEQF
TRBJ2-7 | TRBV7-3 | ASSLEGFTAAEQY
TRBJ1-5 | TRBV7-2 | ASSLGQGKGQPQH
TRBJ2-7 | TRBV11-2 | ASRDPGRPYEQY
TRBJ2-6 | TRBV7-8 | ASSYRGAAYSGANVLT
TRBJ1-1 | TRBV9 | ASSVARAGFTEAF
TRBJ1-5 | TRBV6-1 | ASSGQGYSNQPQH
TRBJ2-2 | TRBV11-3 | ASSLAVNTGELF
TRBJ1-1 | TRBV29-1 | SVERISRVNTEAF
TRBJ2-7 | TRBV18 | ASSPSSLAGGEQY
TRBJ1-1 | TRBV25-1 | ASSWDTSEAF
TRBJ1-1 | TRBV29-1 | SSPGVGNTEAF
TRBJ2-7 | TRBV6-5 | ASSYSSDHEQY
TRBJ1-2 | TRBV4-1 | ASSQETPGRGRGYT
TRBJ2-7 | TRBV9 | ASSVGQGATYEQY
TRBJ1-5 | TRBV28 | ASSLIDQPQH
TRBJ2-7 | TRBV7-2 | ASSSATITPGLASYEQY
TRBJ1-1 | TRBV7-2 | ASSPRGGRNTEAF
TRBJ2-1 | TRBV6-1 | ASKEGRGPYNEQF
TRBJ1-2 | TRBV19 | ASTSRRDRAKA
TRBJ1-1 | TRBV7-9 | ASGGSEAF
TRBJ2-4 | TRBV19 | ASSPGLAGTKNIQY
TRBJ2-2 | TRBV19 | ASSIQWGIDRELF
TRBJ1-2 | TRBV10-3 | AITGEGYGYT
TRBJ2-1 | TRBV27 | ASPVAGLRNEQF
TRBJ2-2 | TRBV11-2 | ASSLWGTGELF
TRBJ1-1 | TRBV10-3 | ASKDRAIGTEAF